Included here is one TCR beta chain sequence, with context. This record comes from a study of blood T cells in healthy people across ages. The authors ran a second PCR of about 6 to 12 cycles using a sample-barcoded 5' primer and a J-beta primer mix. A single record per CDR3 protein comes from TCRdb applying MiXCR to the 5' RACE reads. The table shows approximately 600,000 distinct CDR3 sequences, with about 54% occurring only once. This receptor was taken from a man in his 60s in good health. Input material: blood.

The CDR3 bases are TGCGCCAGCAGCTTGGCCGGGGGGGGCCAAGAGACCCAGTACTTC. This sequence encodes CASSLAGGGQETQYF. V is TRBV5-1 and J is TRBJ2-5; 8 positions match TRBD2. V lost 0 bases to trimming and J lost 1 base; unmatched junction nucleotides: 2. CDR3 length equals 15 residues. Germline CDR1 SGHRS, CDR2 YFSETQ.